This record covers a single T cell receptor (beta chain). The antigen is not known. The assay was immunoSEQ multiplex PCR, and TCRdb's table has in-frame clones only and misses some. Of about 130,000 clones detected, roughly 86% appear once; the ten largest clones hold 3% to 4%. The CDR3 contains 17 residues. Losses at the gene ends were 7 bases for V and 4 bases for J; bases not matched to a gene: 14. Germline CDR1 reads LGHNA; CDR2 reads YSLEER. The donors belonged to the approximately 120-subject validation cohort, separate from the roughly 670-subject first cohort. The sample originates from a study of cytomegalovirus exposure and HLA in healthy donors. Overall study findings and caveats: Altogether, more than 150 TCR beta chains were recorded as cytomegalovirus-associated. Clusters of TCRs from the first cohort tended to co-occur in the roughly 120 validation repertoires (as a later analysis found).

The TCR originated in a man aged 25 to 40 in good health and CMV-seronegative. The chain employs TRBV4-3 and TRBJ2-2; 8 bases align to TRBD1. Sequenced material: PBMCs. The DNA of the CDR3 is TGCGCCAGCACCCCGTCAGGGGGCTCCTCTACCACCGGGGAGCTGTTTTTT. Translation gives CASTPSGGSSTTGELFF.